One sample yielded the 2 T cell receptor beta chains listed below, sequenced in a study of early T cells in non-severe SARS-CoV-2 infection. TCRdb itself ran the 5' RACE reads through MiXCR, one entry per CDR3 protein. The sample includes some 16,000 distinct CDR3 sequences, roughly 5% of them seen just once. The material sequenced was whole blood. The receptors were sampled from an adult who was a healthcare worker with PCR-confirmed SARS-CoV-2 infection or an uninfected control (not recorded which).

At least ten counts were recorded for this clonotype. V usage is TRBV18 and J usage is TRBJ2-7; 7 bases map to TRBD1. The junction had 4 bases not matched to a gene; V was cut back by 5 bases and J by 3 bases. Germline loops: CDR1 KGHSH, CDR2 LQKENI. The CDR3 covers 13 residues. CDR3 nucleotides: TGTGCCAGCTCAGACAACAGGGGCTACGAGCAGTACGTC. The encoded protein is CASSDNRGYEQYV.

By sample share, this clonotype is medium-sized (0.01 to 0.1%). V usage is TRBV6-2 or TRBV6-3 and J usage is TRBJ1-5, with 7 bases identical to TRBD1. This CDR3 comprises 16 residues. Germline lookup yields CDR1 MNHEY and CDR2 SVGEGT. Losses at the gene ends were 10 bases for V and 1 base for J; bases not matched to a gene: 13. For the CDR3, the DNA is TGTGCCACCAAGACCGACAGGGACCCAAGCAATCAGCCCCAGCATTTT. Translation: CATKTDRDPSNQPQHF.